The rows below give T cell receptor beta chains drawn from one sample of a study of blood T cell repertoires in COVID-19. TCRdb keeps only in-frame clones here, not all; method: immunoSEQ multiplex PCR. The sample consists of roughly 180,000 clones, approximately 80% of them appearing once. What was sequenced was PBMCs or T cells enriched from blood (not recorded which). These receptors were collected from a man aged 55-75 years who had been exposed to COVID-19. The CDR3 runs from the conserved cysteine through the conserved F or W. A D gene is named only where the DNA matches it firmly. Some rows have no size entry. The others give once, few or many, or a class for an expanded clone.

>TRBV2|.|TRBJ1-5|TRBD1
CASNRDRQYQPQHF
TGTGCCAGTAACCGGGACAGACAATATCAGCCCCAGCATTTT
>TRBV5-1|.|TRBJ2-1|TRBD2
CASSLPSGRYNEQFF
TGCGCCAGCAGCTTGCCTAGCGGGAGATACAATGAGCAGTTCTTC
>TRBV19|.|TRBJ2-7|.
CASSIDRKGYEQYF
TGTGCCAGTAGTATAGATCGGAAGGGGTACGAGCAGTACTTC
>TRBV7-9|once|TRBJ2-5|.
CASSSRRGQEETQYF
TGTGCCAGCAGCTCCAGGAGGGGGCAGGAAGAGACCCAGTACTTC
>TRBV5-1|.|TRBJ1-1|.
CASSLAGTPLVGTEAFF
TGCGCCAGCAGCTTGGCCGGGACACCCCTCGTGGGGACTGAAGCTTTCTTT
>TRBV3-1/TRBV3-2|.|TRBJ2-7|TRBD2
CASSLRTRRTSGRTYEQYF
TGTGCCAGCAGCCTACGGACCCGGAGGACTAGCGGGAGAACCTACGAGCAGTACTTC
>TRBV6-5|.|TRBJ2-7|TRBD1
CASSLNRGPYEQYF
TGTGCCAGCAGTTTGAACAGGGGGCCCTACGAGCAGTACTTC
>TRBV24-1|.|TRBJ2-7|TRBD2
CATSDTPGGSGSRYEQYF
TGTGCCACCAGTGATACCCCGGGAGGTAGCGGGAGCCGCTACGAGCAGTACTTC
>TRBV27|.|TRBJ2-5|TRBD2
CASSSLAGGPETQYF
TGTGCCAGCAGTTCGTTAGCGGGAGGGCCAGAGACCCAGTACTTC
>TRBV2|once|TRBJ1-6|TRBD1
CASSRDRTNSPLHF
TGTGCCAGCAGTCGGGACAGGACCAATTCACCCCTCCACTTT